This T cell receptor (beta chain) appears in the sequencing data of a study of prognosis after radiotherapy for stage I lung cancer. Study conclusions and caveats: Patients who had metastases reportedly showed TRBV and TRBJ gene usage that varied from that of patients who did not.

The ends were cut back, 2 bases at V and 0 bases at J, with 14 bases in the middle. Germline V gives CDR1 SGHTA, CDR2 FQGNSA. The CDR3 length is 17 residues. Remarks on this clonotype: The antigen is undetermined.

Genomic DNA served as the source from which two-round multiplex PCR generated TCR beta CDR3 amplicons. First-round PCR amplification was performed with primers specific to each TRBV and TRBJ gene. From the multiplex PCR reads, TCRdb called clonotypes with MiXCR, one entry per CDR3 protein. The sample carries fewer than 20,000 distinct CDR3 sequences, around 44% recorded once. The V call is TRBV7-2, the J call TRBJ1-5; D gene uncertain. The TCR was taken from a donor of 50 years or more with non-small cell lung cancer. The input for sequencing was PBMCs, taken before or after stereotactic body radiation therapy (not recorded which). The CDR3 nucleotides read TGTACCAGCAGCTTACGTCCAGGCATTTATAGCAATCAGCCCCAGCATTTT. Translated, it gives CTSSLRPGIYSNQPQHF.